These 28 T cell receptor beta chains originate from one sample sequenced in a study of beta chain features in type 1 diabetes. Sequencing targeted expressed TCRB transcripts, as all isolated RNA had been reverse transcribed. Generated by immunoSEQ multiplex PCR, the TCRdb table keeps only in-frame clones and is missing some. The sample yields about 16,000 clones, approximately 50% seen once. Material: stem cell memory CD4+ T cells from blood. All receptors come from a woman aged 18-29 years in good health.

Only a few counts were recorded for this clone. This rearrangement joins TRBV9 to TRBJ2-1, with TRBD2 matching over 7 bases. V was pared by 0 bases and J by 4 bases, with 4 bases of the junction left unmatched. This CDR3 is built from 15 residues. Germline V gene sequence: CDR1 SGDLS, CDR2 YYNGEE. The CDR3 region is CASSVAGAGYNEQFF. CDR3 coding DNA: TGTGCCAGCAGCGTAGCGGGAGCGGGGTACAATGAGCAGTTCTTC. The full variable domain, completed using reference TRBV9 and TRBJ2-1, is DSGVTQTPKHLITATGQRVTLRCSPRSGDLSVYWYQQSLDQGLQFLIQYYNGEERAKGNILERFSAQQFPDLHSELNLSSLELGDSALYFCASSVAGAGYNEQFFGPGTRLTVL.

Here the CDR3 reads CAWRTGGYTF. CDR3 DNA sequence: TGTGCCTGGAGGACTGGAGGCTACACCTTC. The chain carries TRBV30 and TRBJ1-2; no reliable D call. Germline V CDR1 and CDR2: GTSNPN, SVGIG (reference sequence). There are 10 residues in the CDR3. Trimming cost V 3 bases and J 8 bases, with 7 bases left between them.

This clone has more than one count but fewer than ten. V is TRBV28 and J is TRBJ2-7; 7 bases are a match to TRBD1. The V gene's germline CDR1 is MDHEN and CDR2 SYDVKM. The CDR3 is made up of 14 amino acids. The V and J ends lost 2 bases and 6 bases, in that order; junction bases with no gene match: 7. The CDR3 protein is CASSLDRVRSEQYF. As DNA, the CDR3 is TGTGCCAGCAGTTTAGACAGGGTTAGGTCCGAGCAGTACTTC. Complete variable domain (other parts from reference TRBV28 and TRBJ2-7): DVKVTQSSRYLVKRTGEKVFLECVQDMDHENMFWYRQDPGLGLRLIYFSYDVKMKEKGDIPEGYSVSREKKERFSLILESASTNQTSMYLCASSLDRVRSEQYFGPGTRLTVT.

The V call is TRBV7-6, the J call TRBJ1-2, with TRBD1 matching over 8 bases. The V segment lost 5 bases and the J segment 6 bases; nucleotides outside the gene matches: 2. The CDR3 has 12 residues. Germline values: CDR1 SGHVS, CDR2 FNYEAQ. The CDR3: CASSRTGNGYTF. Written as DNA, the CDR3 is TGTGCCAGCAGCCGGACAGGGAATGGCTACACCTTC.

V usage is TRBV5-1 and J usage is TRBJ1-1; D might be TRBD1 (6 bases). The CDR3 totals 13 residues. The ends were cut back, 3 bases at V and 5 bases at J, with 11 bases in the middle. The germline V gene has CDR1 SGHRS and CDR2 YFSETQ. The CDR3 is CASSSTGQTEAFF. CDR3 DNA: TGCGCCAGCAGCTCAACAGGGCAAACTGAAGCTTTCTTT.

J is TRBJ2-2 and V is TRBV30; D ambiguous. There are 17 residues in the CDR3. V was cut by 4 bases and J by 6 bases, with 24 bases left in between. The V gene's germline CDR1 is GTSNPN and CDR2 SVGIG (reference sequence). The CDR3 DNA reads TGTGCCTGGAACCCGGGTCCCCCATTCAGAAAGGCCGGGGAGCTGTTTTTT. It encodes CAWNPGPPFRKAGELFF. Together with reference TRBV30 and TRBJ2-2, the CDR3 gives the full variable domain: SQTIHQWPATLVQPVGSPLSLECTVEGTSNPNLYWYRQAAGRGLQLLFYSVGIGQISSEVPQNLSASRPQDRQFILSSKKLLLSDSGFYLCAWNPGPPFRKAGELFFGEGSRLTVL.

V gene TRBV19 combines with J gene TRBJ2-2, with D perhaps matching TRBD2 (5 bases). Between the trimmed V and J ends, which lost 7 bases and 4 bases, there was a span of 16 bases. The CDR3 is 15 residues long. Germline V CDR1 and CDR2: LNHDA, SQIVND (reference sequence). As DNA, the CDR3 is TGTGCCAGTAAGGGAAGGAGGCCGGCCACCGGGGAGCTGTTTTTT. Its protein is CASKGRRPATGELFF.

The chain has TRBV7-2 and TRBJ1-3; D not resolved. The V gene's germline CDR1 is SGHTA and CDR2 FQGNSA. The CDR3 runs 14 residues. V lost 5 bases and J 0 bases, leaving 8 bases between the germline ends. As DNA, the CDR3 is TGTGCCAGCAGCATACAGAGCTCTGGAAACACCATATATTTT. Its translation: CASSIQSSGNTIYF.

The sample holds a few counts of this clone. This chain joins TRBV29-1 and TRBJ1-2; maybe TRBD1 (5 bases). Per germline, CDR1 SQVTM and CDR2 ANQGSEA. Trimming took 7 bases from V and 2 from J, leaving 11 bases between them. The CDR3 runs to 12 residues. CDR3: CSGGGANYGYTF. DNA for the CDR3: TGCAGCGGGGGAGGGGCGAACTATGGCTACACCTTC.

The sample holds one count of this clone. The CDR3 nucleotides read TGTGCCAGCAGCTCCTTTGAGGAGCAGTACTTC. Its translation: CASSSFEEQYF. This chain connects TRBV5-4 to TRBJ2-7; D not certain. Trimming removed 3 bases from V and 7 bases from J, with 8 bases in between. The length of the CDR3 is 11 residues. Per the germline V gene, CDR1 is SGHNT and CDR2 is YYREEE (reference sequence).

The genes are TRBV6-1 and TRBJ2-1; 11 positions match TRBD2. The CDR3 sequence is 16 residues long. V lost 1 base and J lost 3; bases outside the gene matches: 2. From germline, CDR1 is MNHNS and CDR2 SASEGT. CDR3 protein: CASSEGLAGYYNEQFF. The CDR3 nucleotides read TGTGCCAGCAGTGAAGGACTAGCGGGGTACTACAATGAGCAGTTCTTC.

The V call is TRBV18, the J call TRBJ2-1; tentative D call: TRBD1 (6 bases). Trimming stripped 4 bases from V and 9 bases from J, with 19 bases between. The V gene's germline CDR1 is KGHSH and CDR2 LQKENI. CDR3 length: 15 residues. CDR3 bases: TGTGCCAGCTCACTAAGACAGGAAGCTTTGGGTGAGCAGTTCTTC. As protein: CASSLRQEALGEQFF.

This clone was counted between two and nine times. V and J are TRBV7-9 and TRBJ1-2; D perhaps matches TRBD1 (6 bases). This CDR3 contains 14 residues. Germline-derived CDR1 and CDR2 are SEHNR and FQNEAQ (reference sequence). V shed 3 bases and J shed 7 bases, with 15 bases lying between them. CDR3 residues: CASSFVGAGAGYTF. The CDR3 DNA reads TGTGCCAGCAGCTTCGTAGGGGCAGGGGCTGGCTACACCTTC.

The V gene is TRBV7-2, the J gene TRBJ2-1, with a tentative D call TRBD2 (5 bases). V dropped 3 bases and J dropped 10 bases, with 10 bases sitting between them. The CDR3 totals 12 residues. CDR1 and CDR2 from the germline V gene are SGHTA and FQGNSA. The CDR3 sequence is CASSFGGAEQFF. CDR3 nucleotides: TGTGCCAGCAGCTTCGGAGGAGCGGAGCAGTTCTTC.

The gene calls are TRBV5-1 and TRBJ2-1, with D perhaps matching TRBD1 (6 bases). V lost 4 bases to trimming and J lost 7 bases, with 12 bases between them. Per the germline V gene, CDR1 is SGHRS and CDR2 is YFSETQ. The CDR3 has 13 residues. The CDR3 DNA follows: TGCGCCAGCAGCCTGGACAGCCCTAATGAGCAGTTCTTC. It codes for CASSLDSPNEQFF. Variable domain in full (rest from reference TRBV5-1 and TRBJ2-1): KAGVTQTPRYLIKTRGQQVTLSCSPISGHRSVSWYQQTPGQGLQFLFEYFSETQRNKGNFPGRFSGRQFSNSRSEMNVSTLELGDSALYLCASSLDSPNEQFFGPGTRLTVL.

This clone has only a few counts. V and J are TRBV7-3 and TRBJ1-6; TRBD1 is a possible D gene (5 bases). Between the trimmed V and J ends, which lost 9 bases and 4 bases, there was a span of 13 bases. Germline V lookup: CDR1 SGHTA, CDR2 FQGTGA. This CDR3 has 14 amino acids. The DNA of the CDR3 is TGTGCCAGTCCCGCGGGACCTTATAATTCACCCCTCCACTTT. It encodes CASPAGPYNSPLHF.

The V gene is TRBV5-1, the J gene TRBJ2-1, with 7 bases matching TRBD2. The CDR3 is 15 amino acids. V lost 0 bases, J lost 4 bases, and 4 bases stayed unmatched. Germline V lookup: CDR1 SGHRS, CDR2 YFSETQ. This CDR3 is CASSLEASGYNEQFF. CDR3 DNA sequence: TGCGCCAGCAGCTTGGAGGCTAGCGGTTACAATGAGCAGTTCTTC.

The V and J genes are TRBV10-3 and TRBJ1-2; D may be TRBD1 (5 bases). Germline V gene sequence: CDR1 ENHRY, CDR2 SYGVKD. With 8 bases removed from V and 4 bases from J, the gap between germline ends came to 14 bases. The CDR3 is 13 residues long. The CDR3 coding sequence is TGTGCCATCTTTAAGGGGCTCCTCTATGGCTACACCTTC. It specifies CAIFKGLLYGYTF.

The chain couples TRBV5-1 to TRBJ2-7; tentative D call: TRBD1 (6 bases). Germline V gene lookup returns CDR1 SGHRS and CDR2 YFSETQ. The CDR3 loop spans 13 amino acids. V was pared by 5 bases and J by 5 bases, with 14 bases between. CDR3 residues: CASSQGLIDEQYF. CDR3 sequence (DNA): TGCGCCAGCAGTCAGGGGTTGATTGACGAGCAGTACTTC.

The V call is TRBV5-1, the J call TRBJ2-7, with TRBD1 identical over 9 bases. From germline, CDR1 is SGHRS and CDR2 YFSETQ. The CDR3 is 15 residues long. V gave up 5 bases and J gave up 3 bases; unmatched junction bases: 9. CDR3 sequence: CASRTPGQGFYEQYF. The CDR3 DNA sequence: TGCGCCAGCAGAACGCCGGGACAGGGTTTCTACGAGCAGTACTTC.

The gene calls are TRBV6-1 and TRBJ2-7, with TRBD2 identical over 8 bases. V shed 7 bases, J shed 1 base, and the junction held 3 bases outside the gene matches. CDR3 size: 13 residues. The germline V gene encodes CDR1 MNHNS and CDR2 SASEGT. This chain's CDR3 is CASKIAGSYEQYF. CDR3 nucleotides: TGTGCCAGCAAGATAGCGGGGTCCTACGAGCAGTACTTC.

The rearrangement uses TRBV9 and TRBJ1-2, with 12 nucleotides matching TRBD1. V gave up 0 bases and J gave up 3 bases; unmatched junction bases: 18. Looked up from germline, CDR1 is SGDLS and CDR2 is YYNGEE. This CDR3 spans 21 amino acids. This CDR3 reads CASSVAQTNRGQGASDYGYTF. The CDR3 nucleotides read TGTGCCAGCAGCGTAGCTCAGACGAACCGGGGACAGGGGGCATCGGACTATGGCTACACCTTC.

The chain has TRBV5-1 and TRBJ1-1; 9 positions match TRBD1. J lost 11 bases, V lost 4 bases, and 15 bases had no gene match. This CDR3 is 15 amino acids long. Germline lookup yields CDR1 SGHRS and CDR2 YFSETQ. The CDR3, as DNA: TGCGCCAGCAGCCAGGGCGGGACAGGGTCCGCCGGGGCTTTCTTT. Protein: CASSQGGTGSAGAFF.

In its sample, this clone was seen a few times. The chain employs TRBV29-1 and TRBJ2-7, with 14 bases that match TRBD2. Trimming took 4 bases from V and 5 from J; bases not matched to a gene: 7. Germline loops: CDR1 SQVTM, CDR2 ANQGSEA. This CDR3 region has 15 residues. The CDR3 DNA reads as TGCAGCGTTGCCTTCGGGACTAGCGGGAGCCACGAGCAGTACTTC. This encodes CSVAFGTSGSHEQYF.

The V and J genes are TRBV5-6 and TRBJ1-1, with D hard to call. The V end lost 3 bases, the J end lost 3 bases, and 9 bases lay between the germline ends. This CDR3 has 13 residues. Germline V gives CDR1 SGHDT, CDR2 YYEEEE. Here the CDR3 DNA reads TGTGCCAGCAGCTCCAGGTGGGACACTGAAGCTTTCTTT. Its translation: CASSSRWDTEAFF.

This clone has more than one count but fewer than ten. Here the CDR3 DNA reads TGTGCCAGCAGCTCGCGGGTGGGAGGCCTCACAGATACGCAGTATTTT. Translated, it gives CASSSRVGGLTDTQYF. The chain carries TRBV5-4 and TRBJ2-3; tentative D call: TRBD2 (6 bases). V shed 3 bases and J shed 2 bases, with 16 bases lying between them. The V gene's germline CDR1 is SGHNT and CDR2 YYREEE (reference sequence). The CDR3 has 16 amino acids.

CDR3 loop: CASSDRATNQPQHF. DNA for the CDR3: TGTGCCAGCAGTGACAGGGCGACCAATCAGCCCCAGCATTTT. The rearrangement links TRBV2 to TRBJ1-5; maybe TRBD1 (5 bases). Germline V gives CDR1 SNHLY, CDR2 FYNNEI. Trimming removed 3 bases from V and 3 bases from J, with 9 bases in between. This CDR3 is built from 14 residues.

This clone has more than one count but fewer than ten. The gene calls are TRBV7-2 and TRBJ2-5; 14 bases agree with TRBD2. This CDR3 comprises 17 residues. Germline loops: CDR1 SGHTA, CDR2 FQGNSA. The trim removed 1 base at V and 5 bases at J, leaving 6 bases unmatched. For the CDR3, the DNA is TGTGCCAGCAGCTTAGTGGGACTAGCGGGAGACGAGGAGACCCAGTACTTC. Protein product: CASSLVGLAGDEETQYF.